This TCR beta chain was documented in a study of T cells in Graves' hyperthyroidism and ophthalmopathy. RNA transcripts served as the template for amplifying TCR beta CDR3 regions. The HTBI set primed first-round TCR CDR3 RT-PCR. Using its own MiXCR run on the multiplex PCR reads, TCRdb lists one record per CDR3 protein. The sample records around 490,000 distinct CDR3 sequences, 15% to 20% being singletons. Ophthalmopathy patients all had a Clinical Activity Score of at least 3, a NOSPECS grade of at least 4 and disease under 3 months old. Any patient presenting with uncontrolled infection, other autoimmune disease, pregnancy or lactation was left out. Clinical symptoms, serum thyroxine and TRAb, thyroid ultrasound and orbital computed tomography together formed the diagnostic basis. This clonotype was recorded a few times. Per germline, CDR1 SEHNR and CDR2 FQNEAQ (reference sequence). V was clipped by 3 bases and J by 2 bases; unmatched bases: 4. CDR3 length: 15 amino acids.

This receptor was taken from a man aged 35-49 years with Graves' ophthalmopathy. V gene TRBV7-9 combines with J gene TRBJ2-1, with 7 bases that match TRBD1. The specimen sequenced was blood. As DNA, the CDR3 is TGTGCCAGCAGCTTGGTTCAGGGGGCCTACAATGAGCAGTTCTTC. Amino acid sequence: CASSLVQGAYNEQFF.